What follows is one T cell receptor (beta chain) and its context. The CDR3 is 11 amino acids. Germline CDR1 ENHRY, CDR2 SYGVKD. Deletions cut 4 bases from V and 10 bases from J, with 10 bases between. Original handling: Estimation of nucleated cell counts relied on the amplification of reference gene primers. Sequenced by immunoSEQ multiplex PCR; TCRdb stores in-frame clones only, minus some. That table gives V, J and clone size, and the DNA gave D and trimming. The sample records 15,000 to 20,000 clones, roughly 80% being singletons. This entry comes from a study of blood T cell repertoires in COVID-19. For the study at large: Spain, Italy and the United States supplied samples that represented acute and convalescent COVID-19. Sources were T cells, B-cell-depleted T cells, or PBMCs; the material itself was cDNA or gDNA.

This chain connects TRBV10-3 to TRBJ1-1, with a possible D match to TRBD1 (5 bases). Material: peripheral blood. The receptor was isolated from an older woman with active COVID-19. For the CDR3, the DNA is TGTGCCATCAGTGGGGGGGTGGCAGCTTTCTTT. Its translation is CAISGGVAAFF.